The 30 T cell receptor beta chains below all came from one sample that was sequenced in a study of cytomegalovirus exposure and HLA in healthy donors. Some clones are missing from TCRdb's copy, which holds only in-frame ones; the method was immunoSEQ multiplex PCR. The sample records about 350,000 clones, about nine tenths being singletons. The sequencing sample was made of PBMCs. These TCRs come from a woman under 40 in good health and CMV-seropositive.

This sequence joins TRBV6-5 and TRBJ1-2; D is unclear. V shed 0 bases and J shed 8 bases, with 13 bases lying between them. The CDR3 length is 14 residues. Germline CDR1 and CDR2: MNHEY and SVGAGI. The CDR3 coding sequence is TGTGCCAGCAGTTACTCAGGTCTTCCTCAGGGCTACACCTTC. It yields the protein CASSYSGLPQGYTF.

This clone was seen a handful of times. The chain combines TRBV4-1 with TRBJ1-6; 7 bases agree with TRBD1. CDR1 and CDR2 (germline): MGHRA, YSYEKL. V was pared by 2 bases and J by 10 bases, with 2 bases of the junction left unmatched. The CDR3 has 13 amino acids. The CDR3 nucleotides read TGCGCCAGCAGCCAAACAGGGGTATCACCCCTCCACTTT. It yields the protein CASSQTGVSPLHF.

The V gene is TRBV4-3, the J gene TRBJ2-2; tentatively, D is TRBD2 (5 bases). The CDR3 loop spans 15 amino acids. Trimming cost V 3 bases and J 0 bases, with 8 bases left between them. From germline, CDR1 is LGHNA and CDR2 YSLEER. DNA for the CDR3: TGCGCCAGCAGCCACGGGGTAGCGAACACCGGGGAGCTGTTTTTT. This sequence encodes CASSHGVANTGELFF.

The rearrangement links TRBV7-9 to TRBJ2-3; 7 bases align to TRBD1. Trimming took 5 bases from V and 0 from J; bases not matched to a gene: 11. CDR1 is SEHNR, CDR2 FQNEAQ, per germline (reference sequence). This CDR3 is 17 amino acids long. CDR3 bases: TGTGCCAGCAGCGCCCGGCCCGGGACAGTGAGCACAGATACGCAGTATTTT. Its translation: CASSARPGTVSTDTQYF. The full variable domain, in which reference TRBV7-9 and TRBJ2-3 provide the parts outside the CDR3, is DTGVSQNPRHKITKRGQNVTFRCDPISEHNRLYWYRQTLGQGPEFLTYFQNEAQLEKSRLLSDRFSAERPKGSFSTLEIQRTEQGDSAMYLCASSARPGTVSTDTQYFGPGTRLTVL.

CDR3 sequence (DNA): TGCGCCAGCAGCCAAGAGACCGGACAGTATGTTCAGCCCCAGCATTTT. Its protein is CASSQETGQYVQPQHF. This sequence joins TRBV4-3 and TRBJ1-5; the D gene is possibly TRBD1 (6 bases). CDR1 is LGHNA, CDR2 YSLEER, per germline. This CDR3 spans 16 amino acids. V lost 0 bases, J lost 6 bases, and 15 bases lay in between.

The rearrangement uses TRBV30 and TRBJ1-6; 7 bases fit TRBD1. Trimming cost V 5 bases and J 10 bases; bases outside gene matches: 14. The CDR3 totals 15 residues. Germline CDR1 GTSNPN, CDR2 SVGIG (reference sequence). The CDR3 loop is CAWETGAAGYSPLHF. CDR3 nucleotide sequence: TGTGCCTGGGAAACAGGGGCTGCTGGGTACTCACCCCTCCACTTT.

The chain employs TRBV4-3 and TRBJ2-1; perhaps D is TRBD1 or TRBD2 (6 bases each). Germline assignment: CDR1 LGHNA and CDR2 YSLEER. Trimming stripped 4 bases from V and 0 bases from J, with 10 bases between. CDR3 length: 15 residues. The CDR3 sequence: CASSRGGGSYNEQFF. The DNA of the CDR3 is TGCGCCAGCAGCCGTGGAGGGGGCTCCTACAATGAGCAGTTCTTC.

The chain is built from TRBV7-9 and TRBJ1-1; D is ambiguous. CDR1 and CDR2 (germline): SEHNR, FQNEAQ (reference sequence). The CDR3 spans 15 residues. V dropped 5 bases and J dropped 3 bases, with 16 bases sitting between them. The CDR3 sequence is CASSPRTRGYTEAFF. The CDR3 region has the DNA TGTGCCAGCAGCCCACGGACCCGAGGATACACTGAAGCTTTCTTT.

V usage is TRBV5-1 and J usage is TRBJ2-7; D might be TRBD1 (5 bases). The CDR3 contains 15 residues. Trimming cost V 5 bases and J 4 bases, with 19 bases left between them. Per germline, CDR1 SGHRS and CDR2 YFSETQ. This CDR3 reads CASRLEWGASYEQYF. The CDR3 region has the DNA TGCGCCAGCAGACTGGAGTGGGGCGCGAGTTACGAGCAGTACTTC. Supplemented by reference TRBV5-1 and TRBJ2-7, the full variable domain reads KAGVTQTPRYLIKTRGQQVTLSCSPISGHRSVSWYQQTPGQGLQFLFEYFSETQRNKGNFPGRFSGRQFSNSRSEMNVSTLELGDSALYLCASRLEWGASYEQYFGPGTRLTVT.

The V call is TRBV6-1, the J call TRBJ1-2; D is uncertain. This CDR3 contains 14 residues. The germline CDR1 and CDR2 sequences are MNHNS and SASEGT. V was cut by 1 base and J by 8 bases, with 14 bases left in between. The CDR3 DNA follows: TGTGCCAGCAGTGAAGGTCGGGTAGGGAGAGGCTACACCTTC. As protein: CASSEGRVGRGYTF.

CDR3 DNA: TGTGCCAGCAGCTTATCCACAACAGGAGTCTATGGCTACACCTTC. Translating it yields CASSLSTTGVYGYTF. J is TRBJ1-2 and V is TRBV13; D is perhaps TRBD1 (5 bases). Looked up from germline, CDR1 is PRHDT and CDR2 is FYEKMQ (reference sequence). The CDR3 runs 15 residues. The V gene lost 2 bases and the J gene lost 4 bases, with 14 bases spanning the gap.

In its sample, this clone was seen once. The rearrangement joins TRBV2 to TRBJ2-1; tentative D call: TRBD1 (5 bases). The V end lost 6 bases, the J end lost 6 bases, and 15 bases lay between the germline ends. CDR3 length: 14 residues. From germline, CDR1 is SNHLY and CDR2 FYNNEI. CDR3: CASRFPWGGNEQFF. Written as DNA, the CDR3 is TGTGCCAGCAGGTTCCCCTGGGGCGGCAATGAGCAGTTCTTC.

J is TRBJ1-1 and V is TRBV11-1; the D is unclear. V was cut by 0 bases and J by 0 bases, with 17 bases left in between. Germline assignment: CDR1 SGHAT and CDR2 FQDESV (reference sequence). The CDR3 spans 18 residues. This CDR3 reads CASSLASGLRSMNTEAFF. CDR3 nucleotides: TGTGCCAGCAGCTTAGCCTCGGGGTTGCGGTCCATGAACACTGAAGCTTTCTTT.

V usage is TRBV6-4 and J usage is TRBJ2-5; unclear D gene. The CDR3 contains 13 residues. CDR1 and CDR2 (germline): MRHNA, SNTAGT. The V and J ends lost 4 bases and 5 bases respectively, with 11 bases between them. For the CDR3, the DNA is TGTGCCAGCAGTGTTAATCAGGCCGAGACCCAGTACTTC. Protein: CASSVNQAETQYF.

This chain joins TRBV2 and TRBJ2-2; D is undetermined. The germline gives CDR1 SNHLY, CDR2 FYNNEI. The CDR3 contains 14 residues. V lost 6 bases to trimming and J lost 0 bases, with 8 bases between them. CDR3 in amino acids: CASSVQSNTGELFF. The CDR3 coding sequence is TGTGCCAGCAGCGTACAATCGAACACCGGGGAGCTGTTTTTT.

CDR3 DNA: TGCAGCGTTGTTGGGGGCGAAGGGGAGCAGTTCTTC. Encoded protein: CSVVGGEGEQFF. The V call is TRBV29-1, the J call TRBJ2-1; the D gene is possibly TRBD1 (6 bases). V shed 4 bases and J shed 10 bases, with 14 bases lying between them. Germline V gives CDR1 SQVTM, CDR2 ANQGSEA. CDR3 size: 12 residues.

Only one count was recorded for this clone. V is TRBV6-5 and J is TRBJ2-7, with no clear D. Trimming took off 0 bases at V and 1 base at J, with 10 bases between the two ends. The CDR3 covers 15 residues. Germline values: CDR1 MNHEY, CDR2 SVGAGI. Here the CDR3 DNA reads TGTGCCAGCAGTTACTCTTGGGCGGAGTCCTACGAGCAGTACTTC. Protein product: CASSYSWAESYEQYF.

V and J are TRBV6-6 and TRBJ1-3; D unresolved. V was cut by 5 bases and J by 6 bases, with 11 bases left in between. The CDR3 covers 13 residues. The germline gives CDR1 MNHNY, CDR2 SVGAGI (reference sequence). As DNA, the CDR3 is TGTGCCAGCAGTCCCCCCGGGGAAAACACCATATATTTT. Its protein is CASSPPGENTIYF.

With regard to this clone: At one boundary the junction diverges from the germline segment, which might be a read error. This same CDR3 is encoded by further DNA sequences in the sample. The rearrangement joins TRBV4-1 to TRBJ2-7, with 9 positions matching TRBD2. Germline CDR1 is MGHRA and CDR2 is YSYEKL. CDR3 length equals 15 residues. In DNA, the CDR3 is TGCGCCAGCAGCCAAGCTAGCGGGAATACATACGAACAGTACTTC. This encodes CASSQASGNTYEQYF.

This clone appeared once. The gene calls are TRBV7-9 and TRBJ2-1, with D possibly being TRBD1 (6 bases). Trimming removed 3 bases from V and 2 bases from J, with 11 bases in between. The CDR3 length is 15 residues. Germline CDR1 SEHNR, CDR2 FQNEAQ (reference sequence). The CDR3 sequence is CASSLLRTAYNEQFF. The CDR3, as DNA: TGTGCCAGCAGCTTGCTCCGGACAGCCTACAATGAGCAGTTCTTC.

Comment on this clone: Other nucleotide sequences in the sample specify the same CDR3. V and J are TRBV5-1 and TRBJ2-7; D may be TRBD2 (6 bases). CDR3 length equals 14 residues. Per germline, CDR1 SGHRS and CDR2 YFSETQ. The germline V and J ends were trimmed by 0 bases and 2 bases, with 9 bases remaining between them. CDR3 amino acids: CASSLEGGPYEQYF. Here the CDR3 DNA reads TGCGCCAGCAGCTTGGAAGGAGGGCCCTACGAGCAGTACTTC.

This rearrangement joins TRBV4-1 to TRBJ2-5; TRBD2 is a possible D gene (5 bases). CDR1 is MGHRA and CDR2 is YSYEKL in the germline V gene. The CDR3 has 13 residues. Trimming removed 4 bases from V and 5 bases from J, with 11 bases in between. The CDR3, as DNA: TGCGCCAGCAGCCGAGGACTGGGGGAGACCCAGTACTTC. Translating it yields CASSRGLGETQYF.

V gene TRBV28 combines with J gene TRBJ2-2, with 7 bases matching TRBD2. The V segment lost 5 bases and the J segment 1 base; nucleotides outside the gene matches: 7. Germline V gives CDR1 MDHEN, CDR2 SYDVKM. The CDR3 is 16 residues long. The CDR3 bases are TGTGCCAGCAGTCGAGGGGCGGGAGTGAACACCGGGGAGCTGTTTTTT. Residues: CASSRGAGVNTGELFF.

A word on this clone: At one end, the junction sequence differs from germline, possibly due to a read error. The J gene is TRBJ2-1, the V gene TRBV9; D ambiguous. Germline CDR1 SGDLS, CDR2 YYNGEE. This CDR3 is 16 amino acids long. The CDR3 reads CASSPFWGSSHNEQFF. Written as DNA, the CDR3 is TGTGCCAGCAGCCCCTTTTGGGGAAGCTCCCACAATGAGCAGTTCTTC.

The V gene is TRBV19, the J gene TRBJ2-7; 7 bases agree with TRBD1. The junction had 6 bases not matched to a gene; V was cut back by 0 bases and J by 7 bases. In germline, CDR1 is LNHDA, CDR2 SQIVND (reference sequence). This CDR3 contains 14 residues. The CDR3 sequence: CASSIDPTGEEQYF. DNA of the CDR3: TGTGCCAGTAGTATAGATCCCACAGGGGAAGAGCAGTACTTC.

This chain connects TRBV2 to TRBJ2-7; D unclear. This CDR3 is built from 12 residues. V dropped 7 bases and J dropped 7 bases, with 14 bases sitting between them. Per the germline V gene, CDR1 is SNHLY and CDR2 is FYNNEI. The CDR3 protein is CASTRVLGEQYF. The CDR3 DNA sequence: TGTGCCAGCACCCGGGTCTTAGGGGAGCAGTACTTC.

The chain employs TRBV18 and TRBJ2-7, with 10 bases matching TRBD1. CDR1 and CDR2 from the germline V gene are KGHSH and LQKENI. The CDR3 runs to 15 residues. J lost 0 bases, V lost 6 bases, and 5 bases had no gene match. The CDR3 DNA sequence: TGTGCCAGCTCGCGACGACAGGGGGCCTCCTACGAGCAGTACTTC. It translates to CASSRRQGASYEQYF.

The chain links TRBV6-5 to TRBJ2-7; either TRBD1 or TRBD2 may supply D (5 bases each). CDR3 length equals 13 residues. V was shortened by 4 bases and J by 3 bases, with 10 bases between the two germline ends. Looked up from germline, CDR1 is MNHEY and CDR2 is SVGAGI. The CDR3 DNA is TGTGCCAGCAGTTTCGGGACGAACTACGAGCAGTACTTC. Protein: CASSFGTNYEQYF.

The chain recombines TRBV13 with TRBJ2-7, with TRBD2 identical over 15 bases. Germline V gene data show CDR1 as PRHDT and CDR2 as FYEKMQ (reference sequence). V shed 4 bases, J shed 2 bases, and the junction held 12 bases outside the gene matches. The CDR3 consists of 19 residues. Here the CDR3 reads CASSSAGTSGGTPTYEQYF. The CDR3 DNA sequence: TGTGCCAGCAGCTCTGCCGGGACTAGCGGGGGGACCCCTACCTACGAGCAGTACTTC.

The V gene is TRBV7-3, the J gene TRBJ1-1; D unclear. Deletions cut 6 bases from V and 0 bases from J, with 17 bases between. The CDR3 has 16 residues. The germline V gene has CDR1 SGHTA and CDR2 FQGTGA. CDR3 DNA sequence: TGTGCCAGCAGATTAGGGCGGGGAGATATGAACACTGAAGCTTTCTTT. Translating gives CASRLGRGDMNTEAFF.